What follows is one T cell receptor (beta chain) and its context. Method: immunoSEQ multiplex PCR; TCRdb's copy keeps in-frame clones and lacks some. The table includes several thousand clones, 94% detected once. These data come from a study of tumor T cells in aggressive B-cell lymphoma. CDR1 is GTSNPN and CDR2 is SVGIG in the germline V gene (reference sequence). The CDR3 runs 15 residues. Trimming took off 2 bases at V and 7 bases at J, with 17 bases between the two ends. The chain carries TRBV30 and TRBJ1-4; maybe TRBD1 (5 bases). This receptor was obtained from an adult with diffuse large B cell lymphoma. The source material was tumor tissue. The CDR3 DNA reads TGTGCCTGGAGTATGGAGGGGTTTGAGGTTGAAAAACTGTTTTTT. Its protein product is CAWSMEGFEVEKLFF.